A selection of T cell receptor beta chains follows, all from one sample in a study of response to subunit inactivated influenza vaccine. A single record per CDR3 protein comes from TCRdb applying MiXCR to the RT-PCR reads. The repertoire holds almost 250,000 distinct CDR3 sequences, with 12% as singletons. The starting material was non-naive T cells sorted from PBMCs, obtained roughly 2 weeks before vaccination. All receptors derive from a man between 45 and 60 years old who received an inactivated influenza vaccine. CDR3s include the opening cysteine and the closing phenylalanine or tryptophan. A D gene is named only where the DNA matches it firmly. Some rows mark clone size as missing; the rest say once, few, many or name a class of expanded clone.

V gene	clone size	D gene	J gene	CDR3 DNA	CDR3 protein
TRBV6-1	few	TRBD1	TRBJ1-2	TGTGCCAGCAGAACCGGGACAGGCCCCTATGGCTACACCTTC	CASRTGTGPYGYTF
TRBV7-2	.	.	TRBJ2-3	TGTGCCAGCAGCTTAGCGAAAGATTGGCCCACAGATACGCAGTATTTT	CASSLAKDWPTDTQYF
TRBV6-1	.	.	TRBJ2-1	TGTGCCAGCAGTGACGGTGGAGTAGTTAGGAATGAGCAGTTCTTC	CASSDGGVVRNEQFF
TRBV15	many	.	TRBJ2-3	TGTGCCACCAGCAGCCGCGGAATCACAGATACGCAGTATTTT	CATSSRGITDTQYF
TRBV11-2	once	TRBD1	TRBJ1-1	TGTGCCAGCAGCTTAATAGGACAGGGAGGGGGCCCAAACACTGAAGCTTTCTTT	CASSLIGQGGGPNTEAFF
TRBV5-6	few	TRBD1	TRBJ2-7	TGTGCCAGCGGCTCACAGGGGACAGGGTCCTACGAGCAGTACTTC	CASGSQGTGSYEQYF
TRBV2	few	.	TRBJ1-4	TGTACCAGCAGTTTAGTCCGGGGCAGGGGCAGGTTACGGAACGAAAAACTGTTTTTT	CTSSLVRGRGRLRNEKLFF
TRBV11-2	few	.	TRBJ2-7	TGTGCCAGCAGCTTAGACCAGACTCTCGTTTGGTACGAGCAGTACTTC	CASSLDQTLVWYEQYF
TRBV28	few	.	TRBJ2-3	TGTGCCAGCTCCTTTAAGCTGTGGGCTCCGGTCACAGATACGCAGTATTTT	CASSFKLWAPVTDTQYF
TRBV6-1	.	TRBD1	TRBJ1-6	TGTGCCAGCAGTGAAGGGGGACAGGGGAGATCACCCCTCCACTTT	CASSEGGQGRSPLHF
TRBV2	.	.	TRBJ2-7	TGTGCCAGCGGCCCGGGGCTCACCTACGAGCAGTACTTC	CASGPGLTYEQYF
TRBV6-2/TRBV6-3	few	.	TRBJ2-5	TGTGCCAGCATCAAAGCAGGGGTGTCGGAGACCCAGTACTTC	CASIKAGVSETQYF
TRBV7-9	few	.	TRBJ1-1	TGTGCCAGCAGCTTAGGGAGGTACACTGAAGCTTTCTTT	CASSLGRYTEAFF
TRBV27	.	TRBD1	TRBJ2-2	TGTGCCAGCAGCCGGGACAGTGTGAACACCGGGGAGCTGTTTTTT	CASSRDSVNTGELFF
TRBV2	.	.	TRBJ2-2	TGTGCCAGCAGTCCCCTGACAGAATTAACCGGGGAGCTGTTTTTT	CASSPLTELTGELFF
TRBV5-5	many	.	TRBJ2-1	TGTGCCAGCAGCTTGTCCCCTTTCTTTGAGAATGAGCAGTTCTTC	CASSLSPFFENEQFF
TRBV5-1	few	.	TRBJ2-3	TGCGCCAGCAGCCGGAATCGGGTGGATACGCAGTATTTT	CASSRNRVDTQYF
TRBV20-1	.	.	TRBJ2-2	TGCAGTGCTAGAGACGTCCGCACCGGGGAGCTGTTTTTT	CSARDVRTGELFF
TRBV12-3/TRBV12-4	many	.	TRBJ2-7	TGTGCCAGCAGTTTCTGGCTAGGCGAGCAGTACTTC	CASSFWLGEQYF
TRBV2	.	.	TRBJ2-7	TGTGCCAGCAGTGAGGACTATCCGCGATCCTACGAGCAGTACTTC	CASSEDYPRSYEQYF
TRBV12-3/TRBV12-4	few	.	TRBJ2-3	TGTGCCAGCAGTTTTCGTAGCGGCAGACTCACAGATACGCAGTATTTT	CASSFRSGRLTDTQYF
TRBV28	.	TRBD1	TRBJ2-7	TGTGCCAGCATTTCTGGGACAGGGGCCTACGAGCAGTACTTC	CASISGTGAYEQYF
TRBV7-2	few	TRBD1	TRBJ2-2	TGTGCCAGCAGTTCCGACAGGGCTTGGAGGGGGGAGCTGTTTTTT	CASSSDRAWRGELFF
TRBV28	.	TRBD2	TRBJ2-5	TGTGCCAGCAGTCTCTCTAGCGGGGGGGCCGATGAGACCCAGTACTTC	CASSLSSGGADETQYF
TRBV12-3/TRBV12-4	few	.	TRBJ1-6	TGTGCCAGCAGTTTAGCTGGCGCTTCACCCCTCCACTTT	CASSLAGASPLHF
TRBV20-1	few	.	TRBJ1-3	TGCAGTGCTAGAGATCTCCAGGGTGGAGGAAACACCATATATTTT	CSARDLQGGGNTIYF
TRBV4-3	few	.	TRBJ2-5	TGCGCCAGCAGCCAAGATCTCCACAGGGCGAAGACCCAGTACTTC	CASSQDLHRAKTQYF
TRBV6-2/TRBV6-3	.	TRBD1	TRBJ2-7	TGTGCCAGCAGTCAACCCCGGGACAGACGTCTAGGGCAGTACTTC	CASSQPRDRRLGQYF
TRBV20-1	many	TRBD2	TRBJ2-2	TGCAGTGCCAGGACTAGCGGGAGGGCCACCGGGGAGCTGTTTTTT	CSARTSGRATGELFF
TRBV20-1	few	.	TRBJ2-3	TGCAGTGCCCGGGGGCGTTACCTCACAGATACGCAGTATTTT	CSARGRYLTDTQYF
TRBV29-1	many	.	TRBJ1-4	TGCAGCGTTGTTGGCGGTAATGAAAAACTGTTTTTT	CSVVGGNEKLFF
TRBV29-1	few	.	TRBJ2-2	TGCAGCGTTGAACGTGGGAGGGGGACCGGGGAGCTGTTTTTT	CSVERGRGTGELFF
TRBV18	few	.	TRBJ2-3	TGTGCCAGCTCACCCGATGGCTATTCTAGCACAGATACGCAGTATTTT	CASSPDGYSSTDTQYF
TRBV12-3/TRBV12-4	many	.	TRBJ1-1	TGTGCCAGCAGTTTAAGGCAGGGCATGAACACTGAAGCTTTCTTT	CASSLRQGMNTEAFF
TRBV11-2	few	TRBD1	TRBJ1-2	TGTGCCAGCAGCCGGAACGTGGACAGGGTATCCTATGGCTACACCTTC	CASSRNVDRVSYGYTF
TRBV6-1	.	TRBD1	TRBJ2-7	TGTGCCAGCAGCCAGTGGACAGGGGGGACCTACGAGCAGTACTTC	CASSQWTGGTYEQYF
TRBV10-3	many	.	TRBJ1-1	TGTGCCATCAGTGTGGGAGTGAACACTGAAGCTTTCTTT	CAISVGVNTEAFF
TRBV5-1	few	.	TRBJ2-3	TGCGCCAGCAGCTTGGCCGCAAGTCAGTCAGATACGCAGTATTTT	CASSLAASQSDTQYF
TRBV27	.	.	TRBJ2-1	TGTGCCAGCCTCAAGCCAGGGGTCAATGAGCAGTTCTTC	CASLKPGVNEQFF
TRBV6-1	.	TRBD2	TRBJ2-5	TGTGCCAGCAGGAATAGCGGGGGGGATAAGACCCAGTACTTC	CASRNSGGDKTQYF
TRBV7-2	.	TRBD1	TRBJ1-2	TGTGCCAGCAGCCCTTCAAGGGACAGGGTGTCTAGTTACACCTTC	CASSPSRDRVSSYTF
TRBV4-3	many	TRBD1	TRBJ2-1	TGCGCCAGCAGCCAAGATGGGACAGCTTACAATGAGCAGTTCTTC	CASSQDGTAYNEQFF
TRBV12-3/TRBV12-4	many	.	TRBJ1-1	TGTGCCAGCAGTGGGGGGGGGGATTTCTACACTGAAGCTTTCTTT	CASSGGGDFYTEAFF
TRBV7-2	many	.	TRBJ2-5	TGTGCCAGCAGCAACCGCAGGGGAGGGATGGAGACCCAGTACTTC	CASSNRRGGMETQYF
TRBV20-1	many	.	TRBJ1-5	TGCAGTGCGGAAAGGGGGGGGCAGGGTCAGCCCCAGCATTTT	CSAERGGQGQPQHF
TRBV7-2	many	.	TRBJ2-1	TGTGCCAGCAGCTTAAGGGGGGCAGGCTACAATGAGCAGTTCTTC	CASSLRGAGYNEQFF